Listed below are T cell receptor beta chains from one sample, sequenced in a study of cytomegalovirus exposure and HLA in healthy donors. Clones were read by immunoSEQ multiplex PCR, and TCRdb kept only the in-frame ones, dropping some. The data contain around 94,000 clones, roughly three quarters of them singletons. Sequenced material: PBMCs. The receptors stem from a male donor in good health and CMV-seropositive. Each CDR3 is given with its conserved first and last residue. D genes are given only for firm matches. Clone sizes are given selectively: once, few, many, or a class where the clone is expanded.

TRBV4-2	TRBJ2-4	.	TRBD2	CASSQVGVAGGLAKNIQYF	TGTGCCAGCAGCCAAGTGGGGGTAGCGGGAGGATTAGCCAAAAACATTCAGTACTTC
TRBV7-2	TRBJ1-5	.	TRBD1	CASSPLDRGQPQHF	TGTGCCAGCAGCCCTCTTGACAGGGGGCAGCCCCAGCATTTT
TRBV27	TRBJ2-1	.	TRBD2	CASSFGGRAYNEQFF	TGTGCCAGCAGTTTTGGCGGGAGAGCTTACAATGAGCAGTTCTTC
TRBV10-3	TRBJ2-5	.	.	CATAWGEETQYF	TGTGCCACCGCCTGGGGGGAGGAGACCCAGTACTTC
TRBV7-6	TRBJ2-7	few	TRBD1	CASSLAGTGGSYEQYF	TGTGCCAGCAGCTTAGCGGGGACAGGGGGTTCCTACGAGCAGTACTTC
TRBV7-2	TRBJ2-7	.	TRBD2	CASSPGGGLAGGEQYF	TGTGCCAGCAGCCCAGGGGGTGGACTAGCGGGAGGCGAGCAGTACTTC
TRBV29-1	TRBJ2-7	few	TRBD1	CSAEGDRGYEQYF	TGCAGCGCCGAGGGGGACAGGGGATACGAGCAGTACTTC
TRBV6-4	TRBJ1-2	once	.	CASSDSRGYTF	TGTGCCAGCAGTGACTCGAGGGGCTACACCTTC
TRBV6-5	TRBJ2-3	.	TRBD1	CASSYSPGQGADTQYF	TGTGCCAGCAGTTACTCGCCGGGACAGGGAGCAGATACGCAGTATTTT
TRBV7-9	TRBJ2-1	once	.	CSSSISGTTGYNEQFF	TGTTCCAGCAGCATCTCGGGGACGACAGGCTACAATGAGCAGTTCTTC
TRBV9	TRBJ2-1	.	.	CASSPIGDLGEQFF	TGTGCCAGCAGCCCGATCGGGGATTTGGGTGAGCAGTTCTTC
TRBV9	TRBJ2-1	.	TRBD2	CASSKGTSGAYNEQFF	TGTGCCAGCAGCAAAGGAACTAGCGGGGCCTACAATGAGCAGTTCTTC
TRBV19	TRBJ2-5	.	.	CASSSRTKETQYF	TGTGCCAGTAGTTCCCGGACAAAAGAGACCCAGTACTTC
TRBV19	TRBJ2-1	.	TRBD2	CASSIDLAGIRNEQFF	TGTGCCAGTAGTATAGATCTAGCGGGAATTCGGAATGAGCAGTTCTTC
TRBV29-1	TRBJ1-5	.	.	CSVKGANQPQHF	TGCAGCGTTAAGGGAGCGAATCAGCCCCAGCATTTT
TRBV7-3	TRBJ2-7	.	TRBD2	CASSLAGGNEQYF	TGTGCCAGCAGCCTAGCGGGAGGTAACGAGCAGTACTTC
TRBV7-2	TRBJ1-5	.	.	CASNLNPGEQPQHF	TGTGCCAGCAACCTCAACCCGGGGGAACAGCCCCAGCATTTT
TRBV18	TRBJ2-3	few	.	CASSATGAADTQYF	TGTGCCAGCTCAGCGACTGGTGCAGCCGATACGCAGTATTTT
TRBV6-6	TRBJ2-2	.	TRBD2	CASSRLARAGELFF	TGTGCCAGCAGTCGACTAGCAAGGGCCGGGGAGCTGTTTTTT
TRBV29-1	TRBJ1-1	.	.	CSASQGKNTEAFF	TGCAGCGCTTCGCAGGGAAAGAACACTGAAGCTTTCTTT
TRBV2	TRBJ2-1	few	TRBD2	CASARLAGGKYEQFF	TGTGCCAGCGCGCGACTAGCGGGAGGGAAGTATGAGCAGTTCTTC
TRBV6-5	TRBJ2-5	.	.	CATSLLRETQYF	TGTGCCACCTCACTCTTGCGGGAGACCCAGTACTTC
TRBV6-1	TRBJ2-7	.	.	CASSDNQVPYEQYF	TGTGCCAGCAGCGATAATCAGGTCCCCTACGAGCAGTACTTC
TRBV25-1	TRBJ2-1	few	.	CASSEFAPGGREFF	TGTGCCAGCAGTGAATTCGCACCCGGGGGAAGGGAGTTCTTC
TRBV7-2	TRBJ1-2	.	.	CASSSGQPGGYGYTF	TGTGCCAGCAGCTCCGGACAGCCCGGCGGGTATGGCTACACCTTC
TRBV7-2	TRBJ2-7	.	TRBD2	CASSLSGRAQEQYF	TGTGCCAGCAGCCTTAGCGGGAGGGCCCAAGAGCAGTACTTC
TRBV9	TRBJ2-7	.	.	CASSVAYGISYEQYF	TGTGCCAGCAGCGTAGCGTACGGGATTTCCTACGAGCAGTACTTC
TRBV30	TRBJ2-2	.	.	CATPGERPTGELFF	TGTGCCACACCCGGGGAGAGGCCCACCGGGGAGCTGTTTTTT
TRBV5-1	TRBJ2-1	.	.	CASSLGPSRYNEQFF	TGCGCCAGCAGCTTGGGACCTTCTAGGTACAATGAGCAGTTCTTC
TRBV7-2	TRBJ1-2	.	TRBD1	CASSSYRGAYTF	TGTGCCAGCAGTTCCTACAGGGGAGCCTACACCTTC
TRBV19	TRBJ1-1	once	.	CASSIVLTGMNTEAFF	TGTGCCAGTAGTATAGTTCTCACAGGAATGAACACTGAAGCTTTCTTT
TRBV30	TRBJ2-7	.	.	CAWSPGPRDRGYEQYF	TGTGCCTGGAGTCCCGGCCCGCGGGACAGAGGCTACGAGCAGTACTTC
TRBV27	TRBJ1-5	few	.	CASSLRQGNQPQHF	TGTGCCAGCAGTCTAAGGCAGGGCAATCAGCCCCAGCATTTT
TRBV11-3	TRBJ2-1	few	.	CASSLDAGEQFF	TGTGCCAGCAGCTTAGATGCCGGTGAGCAGTTCTTC
TRBV6-1	TRBJ2-7	.	.	CASSRRSDEQYF	TGTGCCAGCAGTCGCCGGAGCGACGAGCAGTACTTC
TRBV19	TRBJ2-1	.	.	CASSIGATYNEQFF	TGTGCCAGTAGTATAGGGGCTACCTACAATGAGCAGTTCTTC
TRBV2	TRBJ2-1	.	.	CASLADSYNEQFF	TGTGCCAGTTTAGCGGACTCCTACAATGAGCAGTTCTTC
TRBV28	TRBJ2-6	.	.	CASSSGIGANVLTF	TGTGCCAGCAGTTCCGGGATTGGGGCCAACGTCCTGACTTTC
TRBV25-1	TRBJ2-7	few	.	CASSDRRGGEQYF	TGTGCCAGCAGTGACCGTCGGGGAGGCGAGCAGTACTTC
TRBV6-1	TRBJ2-1	few	.	CASSEAQGLGSNEQFF	TGTGCCAGCAGTGAAGCCCAAGGACTGGGGTCCAATGAGCAGTTCTTC
TRBV19	TRBJ1-3	.	.	CASSITKPGDTIYF	TGTGCCAGTAGTATAACTAAACCGGGGGACACCATATATTTT
TRBV7-2	TRBJ2-6	.	.	CASSTTSGANVLTF	TGTGCCAGCAGCACCACATCTGGGGCCAACGTCCTGACTTTC
TRBV7-3	TRBJ2-1	.	TRBD2	CASSRTSGGVDNEQFF	TGTGCCAGCAGCCGGACTAGCGGCGGAGTTGACAATGAGCAGTTCTTC
TRBV2	TRBJ1-1	.	.	CASPDKNTEAFF	TGTGCCAGTCCGGACAAAAACACTGAAGCTTTCTTT
TRBV5-4	TRBJ2-1	.	TRBD2	CASSLRREIVNEQFF	TGTGCCAGCAGCTTGAGGCGGGAGATTGTCAATGAGCAGTTCTTC
TRBV7-9	TRBJ1-5	.	TRBD1	CASSAGQGYNQPQHF	TGTGCCAGCAGCGCCGGACAGGGATACAATCAGCCCCAGCATTTT
TRBV28	TRBJ1-2	.	.	CASSSLANYGYTF	TGTGCCAGCAGTTCCCTAGCTAACTATGGCTACACCTTC
TRBV14	TRBJ2-4	.	TRBD2	CASSQGGLAASKNIQYF	TGTGCCAGCAGCCAAGGCGGACTAGCGGCCTCCAAAAACATTCAGTACTTC
TRBV6-6	TRBJ2-5	.	.	CASSPRVEETQYF	TGTGCCAGCAGCCCCCGGGTAGAAGAGACCCAGTACTTC
TRBV10-3	TRBJ2-7	few	TRBD1	CAINRDRAAYEQYF	TGTGCCATCAATCGGGACAGGGCGGCCTACGAGCAGTACTTC
TRBV11-2	TRBJ1-5	.	.	CASSLERQPQHF	TGTGCCAGCAGCTTAGAGAGGCAGCCCCAGCATTTT
TRBV7-9	TRBJ2-2	many	TRBD1	CASSPRQGEGGELFF	TGTGCCAGCAGCCCCCGACAGGGGGAGGGCGGGGAGCTGTTTTTT
TRBV19	TRBJ2-2	.	.	CASSIPQGGTGELFF	TGTGCCAGTAGTATACCGCAGGGTGGCACCGGGGAGCTGTTTTTT
TRBV7-9	TRBJ2-7	.	.	CASSGAGVDF	TGTGCCAGCAGCGGGGCAGGGGTGGACTTC
TRBV5-1	TRBJ2-1	.	.	CASSLLDNGEQFF	TGCGCCAGCAGCTTGCTCGATAACGGGGAGCAGTTCTTC